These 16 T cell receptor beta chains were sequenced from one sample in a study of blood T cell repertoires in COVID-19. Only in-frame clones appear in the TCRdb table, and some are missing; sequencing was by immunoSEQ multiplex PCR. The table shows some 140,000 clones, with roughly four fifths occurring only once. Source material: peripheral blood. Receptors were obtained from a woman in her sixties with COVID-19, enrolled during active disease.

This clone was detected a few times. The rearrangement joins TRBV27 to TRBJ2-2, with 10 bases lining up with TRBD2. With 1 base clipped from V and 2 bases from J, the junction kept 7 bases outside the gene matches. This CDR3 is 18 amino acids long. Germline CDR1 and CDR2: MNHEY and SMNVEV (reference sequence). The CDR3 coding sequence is TGTGCCAGCAGTTTATTTGCTAGCGGGGGCCTAAACACCGGGGAGCTGTTTTTT. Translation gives CASSLFASGGLNTGELFF.

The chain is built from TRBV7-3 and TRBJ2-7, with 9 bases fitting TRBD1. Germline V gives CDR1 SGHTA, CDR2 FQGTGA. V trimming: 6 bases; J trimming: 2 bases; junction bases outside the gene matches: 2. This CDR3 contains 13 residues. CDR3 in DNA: TGTGCCAGCAGTCGGGACAGGGCCTACGAGCAGTACTTC. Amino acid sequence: CASSRDRAYEQYF.

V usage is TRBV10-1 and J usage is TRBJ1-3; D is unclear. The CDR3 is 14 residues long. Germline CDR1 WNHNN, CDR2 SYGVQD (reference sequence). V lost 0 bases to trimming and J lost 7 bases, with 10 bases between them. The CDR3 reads CASSESIWANTIYF. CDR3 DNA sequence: TGCGCCAGCAGTGAGTCGATTTGGGCGAACACCATATATTTT.

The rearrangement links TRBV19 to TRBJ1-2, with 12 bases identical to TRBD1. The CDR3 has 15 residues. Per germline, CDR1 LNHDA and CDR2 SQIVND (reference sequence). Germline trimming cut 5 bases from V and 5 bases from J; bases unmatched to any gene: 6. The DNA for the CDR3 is TGTGCCAGTAGTCCCGGGACAGGGGGCGATTATGGCTACACCTTC. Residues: CASSPGTGGDYGYTF.

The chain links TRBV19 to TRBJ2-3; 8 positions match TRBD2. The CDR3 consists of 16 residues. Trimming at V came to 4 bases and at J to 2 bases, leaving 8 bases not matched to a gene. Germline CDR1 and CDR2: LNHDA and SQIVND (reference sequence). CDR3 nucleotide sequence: TGTGCCAGTAGTACCGGATTTAGCGGGACCACAGATACGCAGTATTTT. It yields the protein CASSTGFSGTTDTQYF.

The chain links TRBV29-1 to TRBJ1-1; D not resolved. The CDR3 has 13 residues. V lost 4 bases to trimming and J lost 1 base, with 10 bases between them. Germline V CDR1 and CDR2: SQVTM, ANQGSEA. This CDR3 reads CSVAWPSNTEAFF. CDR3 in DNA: TGCAGCGTTGCCTGGCCGTCGAACACTGAAGCTTTCTTT.

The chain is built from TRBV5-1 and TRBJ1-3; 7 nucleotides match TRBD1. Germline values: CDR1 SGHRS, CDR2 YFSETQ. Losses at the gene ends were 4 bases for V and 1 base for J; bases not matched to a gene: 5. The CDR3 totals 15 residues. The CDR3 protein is CASSPRQGSGNTIYF. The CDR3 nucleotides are TGCGCCAGCAGCCCGAGACAGGGATCTGGAAACACCATATATTTT.

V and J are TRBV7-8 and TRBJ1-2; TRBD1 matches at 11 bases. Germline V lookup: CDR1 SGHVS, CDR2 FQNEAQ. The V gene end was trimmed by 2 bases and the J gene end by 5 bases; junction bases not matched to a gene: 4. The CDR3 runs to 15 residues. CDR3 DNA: TGTGCCAGCAGCTTACCGGGACAGGGGGTTTATGGCTACACCTTC. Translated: CASSLPGQGVYGYTF.

The CDR3 DNA is TGTGCCAGCAGCGAACGGGGTGACGGGGAAAAACTGTTTTTT. Its protein product is CASSERGDGEKLFF. The gene calls are TRBV9 and TRBJ1-4; no firm D call. This CDR3 has 14 residues. Germline V gives CDR1 SGDLS, CDR2 YYNGEE. The V gene lost 3 bases and the J gene lost 8 bases, with 14 bases spanning the gap.

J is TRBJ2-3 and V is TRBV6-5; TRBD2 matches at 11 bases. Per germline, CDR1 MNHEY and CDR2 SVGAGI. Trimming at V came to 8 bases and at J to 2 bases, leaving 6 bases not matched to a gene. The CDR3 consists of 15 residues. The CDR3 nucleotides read TGTGCCAGCGGGCCTAGCGGGGGGATCACAGATACGCAGTATTTT. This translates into CASGPSGGITDTQYF.

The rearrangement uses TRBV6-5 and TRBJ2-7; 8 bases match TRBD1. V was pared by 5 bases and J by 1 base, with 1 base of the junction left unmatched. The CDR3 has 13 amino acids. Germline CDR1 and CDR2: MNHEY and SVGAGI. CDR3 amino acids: CASSRQGSYEQYV. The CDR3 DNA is TGTGCCAGCAGTAGACAGGGGTCCTACGAGCAGTACGTC.

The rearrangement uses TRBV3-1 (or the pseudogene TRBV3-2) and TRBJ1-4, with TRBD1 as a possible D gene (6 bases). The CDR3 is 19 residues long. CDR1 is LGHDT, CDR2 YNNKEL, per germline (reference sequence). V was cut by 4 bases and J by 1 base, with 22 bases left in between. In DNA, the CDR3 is TGTGCCAGCAGCCTGACTACCCCGACAGGAGTGGGAACTAATGAAAAACTGTTTTTT. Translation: CASSLTTPTGVGTNEKLFF.

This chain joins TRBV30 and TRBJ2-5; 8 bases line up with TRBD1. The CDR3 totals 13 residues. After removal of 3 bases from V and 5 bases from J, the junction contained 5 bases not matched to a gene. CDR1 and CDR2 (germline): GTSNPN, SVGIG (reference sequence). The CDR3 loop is CAWRKTGGETQYF. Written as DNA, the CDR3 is TGTGCCTGGAGAAAAACAGGGGGGGAGACCCAGTACTTC.

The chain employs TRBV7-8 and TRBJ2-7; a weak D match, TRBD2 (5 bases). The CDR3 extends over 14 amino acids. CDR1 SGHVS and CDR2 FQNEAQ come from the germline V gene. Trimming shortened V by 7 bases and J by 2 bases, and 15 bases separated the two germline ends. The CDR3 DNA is TGTGCCAGCAAGCAGAGGGCACCCACCTACGAGCAGTACTTC. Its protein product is CASKQRAPTYEQYF.

Written as DNA, the CDR3 is TGTGCCAGCAGCGAGTTACAGGGTAGGGAGCAGTACGTC. This sequence encodes CASSELQGREQYV. The rearrangement joins TRBV7-8 to TRBJ2-7, with D tentatively TRBD1 (6 bases). Germline V gene data show CDR1 as SGHVS and CDR2 as FQNEAQ. Trimming cost V 5 bases and J 7 bases, with 15 bases left between them. The CDR3 length is 13 residues.

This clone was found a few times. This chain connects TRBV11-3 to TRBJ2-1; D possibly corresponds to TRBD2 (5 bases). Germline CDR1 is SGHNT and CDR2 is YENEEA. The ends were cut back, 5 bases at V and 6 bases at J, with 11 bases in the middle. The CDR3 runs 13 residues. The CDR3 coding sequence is TGTGCCAGCAGCGCCCCAGGAGGCAATGAGCAGTTCTTC. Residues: CASSAPGGNEQFF.